Listed here are 3 T cell receptor beta chains from one sample, sequenced in a study of Ad26.COV2.S vaccination and SARS-CoV-2 variants. Noted treatment: some 20 received Ad26.COV2.S at low or high dose, single or two shots; five or six received placebo; per-sample allocation not given. Sample collection was performed on day 63 after the first vaccine or placebo injection. Assay: immunoSEQ multiplex PCR; the TCRdb copy retains only in-frame clones and omits some. Counted here are approximately 420,000 clones, roughly 90% occurring once; the ten biggest clones make up 3.6%. The sequencing here drew on peripheral blood, taken in a trial of Ad26.COV2.S vaccine versus placebo. These receptor sequences come from a person aged 18 to 65 who received the Ad26.COV2.S COVID-19 vaccine or a placebo.

Concerning this clone: This same CDR3 is encoded by further DNA sequences in the sample. V and J are TRBV9 and TRBJ2-7; no firm D call. The CDR3 runs to 14 residues. The germline V gene encodes CDR1 SGDLS and CDR2 YYNGEE. Trimming took 0 bases from V and 0 from J, leaving 7 bases between them. The DNA for the CDR3 is TGTGCCAGCAGCGTAGGGCAGTTCTCCTACGAGCAGTACTTC. Translating gives CASSVGQFSYEQYF.

This clone occurred once. The V and J genes are TRBV7-8 and TRBJ2-3; D might be TRBD2 (5 bases). Trimming stripped 4 bases from V and 6 bases from J, with 14 bases between. The CDR3 covers 14 residues. CDR1 is SGHVS and CDR2 is FQNEAQ in the germline V gene. This chain's CDR3 is CASSSRPGGDTQYF. The CDR3 DNA is TGTGCCAGCAGCTCCCGCCCCGGCGGGGATACGCAGTATTTT. The variable domain in full, completed from reference TRBV7-8 and TRBJ2-3, reads GAGVSQSPRYKVAKRGQDVALRCDPISGHVSLFWYQQALGQGPEFLTYFQNEAQLDKSGLPSDRFFAERPEGSVSTLKIQRTQQEDSAVYLCASSSRPGGDTQYFGPGTRLTVL.

The V gene is TRBV19, the J gene TRBJ2-3; 7 bases match TRBD2. V lost 5 bases to trimming and J lost 1 base; unmatched junction nucleotides: 9. The CDR3 contains 16 residues. CDR1 and CDR2 from the germline V gene are LNHDA and SQIVND (reference sequence). CDR3 region: CASSPTRGGGTDTQYF. As DNA, the CDR3 is TGTGCCAGTAGTCCCACTAGGGGAGGGGGCACAGATACGCAGTATTTT.